This TCR beta chain was observed in a study of blood T cell repertoires in COVID-19. Study details: Spain, Italy and the United States supplied samples that represented acute and convalescent COVID-19. Nucleic acid was either cDNA or gDNA, and it came from T cells, B-cell-depleted T cells, or PBMCs.

In the original processing: It was from reference gene primer amplification that nucleated cell counts were estimated. The data were produced by immunoSEQ multiplex PCR, yet TCRdb's version contains in-frame clones alone and is incomplete. V and J calls plus clone size are reproduced from that table; the DNA served to infer D and trimming. The table includes about 65,000 clones, approximately 80% detected once. This clone was recorded a few times. This TCR was sampled from an older man with acute or convalescent COVID-19. The sample consisted of peripheral blood.

The CDR3 loop reads CASSLTAGATDTQYF. CDR3 in DNA: TGCGCCAGCAGCCTGACCGCGGGGGCCACAGATACGCAGTATTTT. The rearrangement links TRBV5-1 to TRBJ2-3; tentative D call: TRBD2 (7 bases). This CDR3 is built from 15 residues. Trimming took 4 bases from V and 2 from J, leaving 14 bases between them. From germline, CDR1 is SGHRS and CDR2 YFSETQ.